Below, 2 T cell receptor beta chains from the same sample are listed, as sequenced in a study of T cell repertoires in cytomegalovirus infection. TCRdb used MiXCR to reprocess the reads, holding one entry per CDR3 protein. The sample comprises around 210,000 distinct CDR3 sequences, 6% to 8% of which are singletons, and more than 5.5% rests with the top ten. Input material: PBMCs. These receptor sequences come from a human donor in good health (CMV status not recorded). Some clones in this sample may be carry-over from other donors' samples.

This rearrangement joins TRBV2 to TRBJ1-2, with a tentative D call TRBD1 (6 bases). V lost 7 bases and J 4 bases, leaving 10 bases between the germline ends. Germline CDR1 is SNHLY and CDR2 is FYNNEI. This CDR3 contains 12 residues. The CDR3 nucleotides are TGTGCCAGCACCCCGGACAGCTATGGCTACACCTTC. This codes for CASTPDSYGYTF. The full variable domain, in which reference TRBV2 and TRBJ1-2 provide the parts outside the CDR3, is EPEVTQTPSHQVTQMGQEVILRCVPISNHLYFYWYRQILGQKVEFLVSFYNNEISEKSEIFDDQFSVERPDGSNFTLKIRSTKLEDSAMYFCASTPDSYGYTFGSGTRLTVV.

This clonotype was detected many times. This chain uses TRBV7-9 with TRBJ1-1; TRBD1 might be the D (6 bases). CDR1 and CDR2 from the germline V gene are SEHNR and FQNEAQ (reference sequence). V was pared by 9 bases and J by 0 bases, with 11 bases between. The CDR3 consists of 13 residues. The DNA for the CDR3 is TGTGCCAGTGAACAGGGCATGAACACTGAAGCTTTCTTT. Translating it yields CASEQGMNTEAFF.